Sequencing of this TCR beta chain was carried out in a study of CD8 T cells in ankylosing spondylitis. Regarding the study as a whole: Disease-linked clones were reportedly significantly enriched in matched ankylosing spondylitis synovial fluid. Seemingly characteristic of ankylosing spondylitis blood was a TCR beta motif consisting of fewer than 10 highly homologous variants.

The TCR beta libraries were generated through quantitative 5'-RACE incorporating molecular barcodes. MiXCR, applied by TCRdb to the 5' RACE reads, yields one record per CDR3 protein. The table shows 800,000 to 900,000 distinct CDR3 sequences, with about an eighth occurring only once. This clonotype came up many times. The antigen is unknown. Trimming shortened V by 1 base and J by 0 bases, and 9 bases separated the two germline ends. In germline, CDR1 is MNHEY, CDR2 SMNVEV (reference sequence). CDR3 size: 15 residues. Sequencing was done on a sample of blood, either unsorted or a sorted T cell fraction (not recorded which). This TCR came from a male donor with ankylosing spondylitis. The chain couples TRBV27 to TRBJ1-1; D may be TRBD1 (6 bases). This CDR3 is CASSLWGTMNTEAFF. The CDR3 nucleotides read TGTGCCAGCAGTTTATGGGGGACAATGAACACTGAAGCTTTCTTT.